Listed below are T cell receptor beta chains from one sample, sequenced in a study of breast tumors, draining lymph nodes, adjacent tissues. TCRdb called the multiplex PCR reads again in MiXCR, with one record for every CDR3 protein. Of roughly 80,000 distinct CDR3 sequences in the sample, roughly 19% were seen once. The sequenced sample was axillary lymph node tissue. Every receptor here comes from a female donor with breast cancer. Some clones in this sample may be carry-over from other donors' samples. Each CDR3 is given with its conserved first and last residue. The order of the fields is clone size, V gene, J gene, D gene, CDR3 protein, CDR3 DNA. A D gene is named only where the DNA matches it firmly. Clone sizes are given selectively: once, few, many, or a class where the clone is expanded.

.	TRBV20-1	TRBJ2-1	TRBD2	CSAKVRLAGVQFF	TGCAGTGCTAAGGTGCGTCTAGCGGGAGTCCAGTTCTTC
many	TRBV5-5	TRBJ2-5	.	CASSFVPNLEGTQYF	TGTGCCAGCAGCTTTGTTCCTAATTTGGAGGGGACCCAGTACTTC
.	TRBV5-1	TRBJ1-5	TRBD1	CASSLSPSPAQSDRAGNSNQPQHF	TGCGCCAGCAGCTTGTCTCCTTCTCCAGCCCAATCCGACAGGGCGGGCAATAGCAATCAGCCCCAGCATTTT
many	TRBV7-2	TRBJ1-2	.	CASSVVEGRSYGYTF	TGTGCCAGCAGCGTAGTGGAGGGGAGAAGCTATGGCTACACCTTC
many	TRBV20-1	TRBJ2-3	TRBD1	CSATHNRGPGSTDTQYF	TGCAGTGCTACCCACAACAGGGGGCCTGGCAGCACAGATACGCAGTATTTT
many	TRBV7-9	TRBJ1-3	.	CASSRGSVGRNTIYF	TGTGCCAGCAGCCGAGGTTCCGTTGGCAGAAACACCATATATTTT
many	TRBV19	TRBJ2-3	TRBD1	CASSDRGSTDTQYF	TGTGCCAGTAGTGACAGGGGCAGCACAGATACGCAGTATTTT
.	TRBV28	TRBJ2-7	TRBD1	CASSASGQGSYEQYF	TGTGCCAGCAGTGCCTCGGGACAGGGGAGCTACGAGCAGTACTTC
many	TRBV6-2/TRBV6-3	TRBJ2-7	TRBD1	CASRPRDRDAPTYEQYF	TGTGCCAGCAGGCCCCGGGACAGGGATGCCCCTACCTACGAGCAGTACTTC
many	TRBV7-8	TRBJ2-5	TRBD1	CASSLSWTGVEGSETQYF	TGTGCCAGCAGCTTATCCTGGACAGGGGTTGAGGGTAGCGAGACCCAGTACTTC
many	TRBV4-3	TRBJ2-5	.	CASSQDVASKETQYF	TGCGCCAGCAGCCAAGATGTGGCTAGCAAAGAGACCCAGTACTTC
few	TRBV28	TRBJ2-7	TRBD2	CASSSGLAGGEQYF	TGTGCCAGCAGTTCGGGACTAGCGGGAGGCGAGCAGTACTTC
.	TRBV5-6	TRBJ2-1	TRBD1	CASSPFQGAPQSEQFF	TGTGCCAGCAGCCCGTTTCAGGGGGCCCCACAAAGTGAGCAGTTCTTC
many	TRBV5-4	TRBJ2-5	.	CASRGLEAGGTQYF	TGTGCCAGCAGGGGGCTTGAAGCGGGCGGGACCCAGTACTTC
many	TRBV9	TRBJ2-5	.	CASSVGARHPETQYF	TGTGCCAGCAGCGTAGGTGCCAGGCACCCGGAGACCCAGTACTTC
many	TRBV24-1	TRBJ2-1	TRBD1	CATSGTGAVGQVYNEQFF	TGTGCCACCAGCGGGACAGGGGCGGTAGGGCAGGTCTACAATGAGCAGTTCTTC
many	TRBV5-4	TRBJ2-3	TRBD1	CASSLDRGRIDTQYF	TGTGCCAGCAGCTTGGACAGGGGGCGGATAGATACGCAGTATTTT
many	TRBV20-1	TRBJ2-1	TRBD2	CSAALLAGDREQFF	TGCAGTGCGGCTCTACTAGCGGGAGACCGTGAGCAGTTCTTC
once	TRBV28	TRBJ2-5	TRBD2	CASSRAGGGGETQCF	TGTGCCAGCAGCCGGGCCGGCGGGGGAGGAGAGACCCAGTGCTTC
many	TRBV3-1	TRBJ2-5	TRBD2	CASSHVSGRGQTQYF	TGTGCCAGCAGCCATGTGAGCGGGAGAGGTCAGACCCAGTACTTC
many	TRBV7-8	TRBJ2-7	TRBD1	CASSTRTGVIYEQYF	TGTGCCAGCAGCACCCGGACAGGGGTGATCTACGAGCAGTACTTC
many	TRBV6-5	TRBJ1-6	.	CASSYPSSPLHF	TGTGCCAGCAGTTATCCTTCGTCACCCCTCCACTTT
many	TRBV9	TRBJ2-5	TRBD2	CASSVGLAGGGETQYF	TGTGCCAGCAGCGTTGGACTAGCGGGAGGGGGGGAGACCCAGTACTTC
many	TRBV6-5	TRBJ2-3	TRBD2	CASRARTSGIVTDTQYF	TGTGCCAGCAGAGCCCGGACTAGCGGGATCGTCACAGATACGCAGTATTTT
many	TRBV6-5	TRBJ2-7	.	CASSYLRQGGSYEQYF	TGTGCCAGCAGTTACTTGCGACAGGGAGGCAGCTACGAGCAGTACTTC
many	TRBV12-3/TRBV12-4	TRBJ2-1	TRBD2	CASTYSGLADTYNEQFF	TGTGCCAGCACCTACTCTGGACTAGCGGACACCTACAATGAGCAGTTCTTC
.	TRBV28	TRBJ2-6	.	CASNPSIGGAGANVLTF	TGTGCCAGCAACCCTTCGATTGGGGGAGCTGGGGCCAACGTCCTGACTTTC
many	TRBV5-1	TRBJ2-1	.	CASSFRGHNEQFF	TGCGCCAGCAGCTTCCGCGGTCACAATGAGCAGTTCTTC
.	TRBV20-1	TRBJ1-5	.	CSARDGGQPQHF	TGCAGTGCTAGAGATGGGGGACAGCCCCAGCATTTT
few	TRBV28	TRBJ2-1	TRBD2	CASSFSGRDNEQFF	TGTGCCAGCAGTTTTAGCGGGAGGGACAATGAGCAGTTCTTC
few	TRBV28	TRBJ1-2	TRBD1	CASSFQGAGYGYTF	TGTGCCAGCAGTTTTCAGGGGGCAGGCTATGGCTACACCTTC
many	TRBV14	TRBJ2-1	TRBD2	CASSHTDSTSDNEQFF	TGTGCCAGCAGCCATACTGACTCAACTAGCGACAATGAGCAGTTCTTC
many	TRBV4-1	TRBJ1-4	TRBD1	CASSRTGSNEKLFF	TGCGCCAGCAGCCGGACAGGGTCTAATGAAAAACTGTTTTTT
many	TRBV5-6	TRBJ1-4	.	CASSRSTTGVNEKLFF	TGTGCCAGCAGCCGAAGCACGACAGGCGTTAATGAAAAACTGTTTTTT
many	TRBV20-1	TRBJ2-7	TRBD1	CSAAPGTGGRGGIEQYF	TGCAGTGCGGCCCCCGGGACAGGGGGCCGTGGGGGCATTGAGCAGTACTTC
many	TRBV6-1	TRBJ2-1	TRBD2	CASTRLAGQSSYNEQFF	TGTGCCAGCACCAGACTAGCGGGTCAGAGCTCCTACAATGAGCAGTTCTTC
many	TRBV20-1	TRBJ2-2	.	CSAPTGRANTGELFF	TGCAGTGCCCCGACGGGACGGGCGAACACCGGGGAGCTGTTTTTT
once	TRBV5-4	TRBJ2-4	.	CASSSRDQNIQYF	TGTGCCAGCAGCTCCCGGGACCAAAACATTCAGTACTTC
many	TRBV9	TRBJ2-3	TRBD2	CASSFGLAGGGTDTQYF	TGTGCCAGCAGCTTCGGACTAGCGGGTGGGGGCACAGATACGCAGTATTTT
many	TRBV5-5	TRBJ2-5	.	CASSWGEVKETQYF	TGTGCCAGCAGCTGGGGGGAGGTCAAAGAGACCCAGTACTTC
.	TRBV12-3/TRBV12-4	TRBJ2-3	.	CASSPDRPRTDTQYF	TGTGCCAGCAGTCCCGACAGGCCACGCACAGATACCCAGTATTTT